This T cell receptor (beta chain) is drawn from a study of T cell responses to AZD1222 COVID-19 vaccine. About the research overall: Both about-4-week and about-12-week second-dose recipients were combined.

Turning to this clone: Its specificity is unknown.

General study results and limits: Mapped onto spike, vaccine-associated CD4 TCRs spanned it and were dominant at 160-218 and 743-854. Most donors were white British and more were female, and clonal diversity was possibly underestimated. Only 5 to 7 AZD1222 recipients tested seropositive at baseline.

TCRdb's table, derived via immunoSEQ multiplex PCR, lists solely in-frame clones and lacks some. Of 150,000 to 200,000 clones listed, 75% to 95% are singletons. Germline CDR1 is MNHEY and CDR2 is SVGAGI. V lost 7 bases and J 6 bases, leaving 18 bases between the germline ends. This CDR3 is 14 amino acids long. This receptor was taken from an adult in good health. The J gene is TRBJ1-2, the V gene TRBV6-5; D perhaps matches TRBD1 (5 bases). The sample consisted of peripheral blood, taken on day 0 of AZD1222 vaccination. The CDR3 nucleotides read TGTGCCAGCATTGGGTTTGGACAATGGAATGGCTACACCTTC. Its translation: CASIGFGQWNGYTF.